The 19 T cell receptor beta chains reported below all come from one sample, sequenced in a study of blood T cells in healthy people across ages. A second roughly 6 to 11 cycle PCR used barcoded and J-beta primers. TCRdb analysed the 5' RACE reads with MiXCR anew, one entry per CDR3 protein. This sample yields about 830,000 distinct CDR3 sequences, of which 58% are seen a single time; about 20% belongs to the top ten. The sequencing input was blood. All receptors come from a man aged 25 to 40 in good health.

V and J are TRBV7-2 and TRBJ2-7; 7 bases agree with TRBD1. Unmatched junction bases numbered 9, after V lost 6 bases and J lost 4 bases. This CDR3 has 14 amino acids. The germline gives CDR1 SGHTA, CDR2 FQGNSA. This chain's CDR3 is CASSSRQGRYEQYF. CDR3 coding DNA: TGTGCCAGCAGTTCACGACAGGGACGATACGAGCAGTACTTC.

The V gene is TRBV7-2, the J gene TRBJ2-5, with 7 bases identical to TRBD1. The better agreement between TRBJ2-1 and the DNA end casts doubt on the J call. The CDR3 totals 13 residues. In germline, CDR1 is SGHTA, CDR2 FQGNSA. The CDR3, as DNA: TGTGCCAGCAGTACAGACAGGGTTGAGACCCAGTTCTTC. This translates into CASSTDRVETQFF.

V and J are TRBV29-1 and TRBJ2-1; possible D gene TRBD2, 6 bases. The CDR3 is 13 residues long. The germline CDR1 and CDR2 sequences are SQVTM and ANQGSEA. The V end lost 4 bases, the J end lost 9 bases, and 16 bases lay between the germline ends. The chain's CDR3 is CSVAGSAEGEQFF. Written as DNA, the CDR3 is TGCAGCGTTGCGGGCTCCGCGGAGGGTGAGCAGTTCTTC.

V is TRBV11-2 and J is TRBJ2-1, with D tentatively TRBD2 (6 bases). The CDR3 extends over 15 amino acids. V lost 5 bases to trimming and J lost 5 bases, with 16 bases between them. Germline V gene sequence: CDR1 SGHAT, CDR2 FQNNGV. The CDR3 nucleotides read TGTGCCAGCAGCCGAAGCGGGTTTAGAAACAATGAGCAGTTCTTC. It is translated as CASSRSGFRNNEQFF.

The chain carries TRBV4-3 and TRBJ2-5; D is unresolved. The germline gives CDR1 LGHNA, CDR2 YSLEER. The V gene lost 0 bases and the J gene lost 4 bases, with 12 bases spanning the gap. The CDR3 consists of 15 residues. In nucleotides, the CDR3 is TGCGCCAGCAGCCAAGATCGTGATCCGAGAGAGACCCAGTACTTC. It translates to CASSQDRDPRETQYF.

The chain recombines TRBV28 with TRBJ2-1; 8 nucleotides agree with TRBD2. V lost 3 bases, J lost 8 bases, and 9 bases stayed unmatched. CDR3 length: 15 amino acids. Germline lookup yields CDR1 MDHEN and CDR2 SYDVKM. CDR3 in DNA: TGTGCCAGCAGTTTGCCCAGCGGGAGTACGGATGAGCAGTTCTTC. Translated, it gives CASSLPSGSTDEQFF.

V is TRBV12-3 or TRBV12-4 and J is TRBJ1-2; 10 bases agree with TRBD1. The CDR3 runs 16 residues. V was clipped by 6 bases and J by 8 bases; unmatched bases: 15. CDR3 residues: CASSRNAGQGNEGYTF. The DNA for the CDR3 is TGTGCCAGCAGCCGAAACGCGGGACAGGGGAACGAGGGCTACACCTTC.

The V call is TRBV7-9, the J call TRBJ1-4; D may be TRBD1 (6 bases). This CDR3 has 13 amino acids. Trimming took 5 bases from V and 10 from J, leaving 14 bases between them. Germline-derived CDR1 and CDR2 are SEHNR and FQNEAQ (reference sequence). The CDR3 sequence is CASSAYLRGKLFF. The CDR3 DNA follows: TGTGCCAGCAGCGCGTACCTCAGGGGAAAACTGTTTTTT.

The rearrangement links TRBV4-2 to TRBJ2-5, with D perhaps TRBD2 (5 bases). The CDR3 has 11 residues. The germline V and J ends were trimmed by 3 bases and 11 bases, with 10 bases remaining between them. Germline CDR1 and CDR2: LGHNA and YNFKEQ. CDR3 amino acids: CASSHHGEQYF. The CDR3 bases are TGTGCCAGCAGCCACCATGGGGAGCAGTACTTC.

The chain is built from TRBV12-3 or TRBV12-4 and TRBJ2-4; D could derive from TRBD1 or TRBD2 (5 bases each). Trimming pared 5 bases from V and 14 bases from J, leaving 22 bases between. The CDR3 contains 14 residues. CDR3 loop: CASSDNSGTLYEYF. For the CDR3, the DNA is TGTGCCAGCAGTGATAATTCCGGGACGCTTTACGAGTACTTC.

The rearrangement joins TRBV30 to TRBJ2-7, with 11 bases identical to TRBD2. CDR1 and CDR2 from the germline V gene are GTSNPN and SVGIG (reference sequence). The CDR3 has 15 amino acids. Trimming removed 0 bases from V and 2 bases from J; junction bases left unmatched: 3. The CDR3 protein is CAWSVSGGAAYEQYF. CDR3 DNA sequence: TGTGCCTGGAGTGTTAGCGGGGGGGCGGCCTACGAGCAGTACTTC.

This clonotype was found once. The V and J genes are TRBV4-2 and TRBJ2-3; D gene ambiguous. Germline CDR1 reads LGHNA; CDR2 reads YNFKEQ. The CDR3 loop spans 13 amino acids. V was trimmed by 5 bases and J by 0 bases, leaving 6 bases between them. The CDR3 is CASSRHSTDTQYF. CDR3 coding DNA: TGTGCCAGCAGCAGACATAGCACAGATACGCAGTATTTT.

This clonotype was detected a few times. The chain recombines TRBV6-6 with TRBJ1-4; D is undetermined. Germline-derived CDR1 and CDR2 are MNHNY and SVGAGI (reference sequence). The CDR3 spans 14 residues. V lost 9 bases to trimming and J lost 8 bases, with 19 bases between them. The CDR3 coding sequence is TGTGCCAGTAGGAGGACCTATAGTGAGGAAAAACTGTTTTTT. It specifies CASRRTYSEEKLFF.

This clonotype has only a few counts. Here the CDR3 reads CSAPRSIGVFYNSPLHF. In DNA, the CDR3 is TGCAGTGCTCCCCGTTCAATAGGGGTCTTTTATAATTCACCCCTCCACTTT. The rearrangement uses TRBV20-1 and TRBJ1-6; maybe TRBD1 (5 bases). There are 17 residues in the CDR3. Germline CDR1 reads DFQATT; CDR2 reads SNEGSKA (reference sequence). The ends were cut back, 5 bases at V and 4 bases at J, with 21 bases in the middle.

This clonotype was recorded a few times. The chain combines TRBV7-9 with TRBJ2-7; the D gene is possibly TRBD2 (5 bases). CDR3 length: 14 residues. V dropped 3 bases and J dropped 0 bases, with 9 bases sitting between them. Germline CDR1 SEHNR, CDR2 FQNEAQ (reference sequence). This CDR3 is CASSFGLNSYEQYF. In nucleotides, the CDR3 is TGTGCCAGCAGCTTTGGACTGAACTCCTACGAGCAGTACTTC.

This clonotype was seen a few times. The CDR3 protein is CSAVRTLYGYTF. CDR3 sequence (DNA): TGCAGTGCGGTCCGAACTCTCTATGGCTACACCTTC. The rearrangement uses TRBV20-1 and TRBJ1-2; no definite D call. Germline V gives CDR1 DFQATT, CDR2 SNEGSKA (reference sequence). V lost 6 bases to trimming and J lost 4 bases, with 12 bases between them. CDR3 length: 12 residues.

This chain connects TRBV9 to TRBJ1-1; D not resolved. Germline-derived CDR1 and CDR2 are SGDLS and YYNGEE. The CDR3 has 14 amino acids. V gave up 2 bases and J gave up 1 base, with 9 bases separating them. The CDR3, as DNA: TGTGCCAGCAGCGTTGCCCCCGCGAACACTGAAGCTTTCTTT. As protein: CASSVAPANTEAFF.

This clonotype has more than one count but fewer than ten. V is TRBV5-1 and J is TRBJ1-1, with D possibly being TRBD1 (5 bases). The V end was cut by 1 base, the J end by 5 bases, with 9 bases between. The CDR3 loop spans 13 amino acids. The germline CDR1 and CDR2 sequences are SGHRS and YFSETQ. Here the CDR3 DNA reads TGCGCCAGCAGCTTGCGACAGACGACTGAAGCTTTCTTT. This translates into CASSLRQTTEAFF.

This clonotype came up a few times. The chain links TRBV4-3 to TRBJ2-1, with D possibly being TRBD1 or TRBD2 (5 bases each). With 0 bases removed from V and 7 bases from J, the gap between germline ends came to 16 bases. There are 16 residues in the CDR3. The V gene's germline CDR1 is LGHNA and CDR2 YSLEER. CDR3 DNA: TGCGCCAGCAGCCAAGACCCAACCGGGGCGAGGAATGAGCAGTTCTTC. It specifies CASSQDPTGARNEQFF.